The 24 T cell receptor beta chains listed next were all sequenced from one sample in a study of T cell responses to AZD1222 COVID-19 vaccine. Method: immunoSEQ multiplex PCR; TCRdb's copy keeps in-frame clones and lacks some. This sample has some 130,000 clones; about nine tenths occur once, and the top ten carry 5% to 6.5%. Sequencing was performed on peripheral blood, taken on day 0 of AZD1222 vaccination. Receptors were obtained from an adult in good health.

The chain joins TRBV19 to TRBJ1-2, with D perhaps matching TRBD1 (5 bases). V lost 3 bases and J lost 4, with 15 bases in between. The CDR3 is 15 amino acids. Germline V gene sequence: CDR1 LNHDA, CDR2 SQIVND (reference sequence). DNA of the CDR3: TGTGCCAGTAGTATCACCTCAGGGAAAAGCTATGGCTACACCTTC. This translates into CASSITSGKSYGYTF.

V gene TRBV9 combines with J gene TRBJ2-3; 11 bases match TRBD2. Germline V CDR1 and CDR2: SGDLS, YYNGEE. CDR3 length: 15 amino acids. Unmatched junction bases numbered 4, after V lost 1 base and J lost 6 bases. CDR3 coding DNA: TGTGCCAGCAGCGTACTAGCGGGGGGCGGGGATACGCAGTATTTT. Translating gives CASSVLAGGGDTQYF. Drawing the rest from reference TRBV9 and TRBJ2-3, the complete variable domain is DSGVTQTPKHLITATGQRVTLRCSPRSGDLSVYWYQQSLDQGLQFLIQYYNGEERAKGNILERFSAQQFPDLHSELNLSSLELGDSALYFCASSVLAGGGDTQYFGPGTRLTVL.

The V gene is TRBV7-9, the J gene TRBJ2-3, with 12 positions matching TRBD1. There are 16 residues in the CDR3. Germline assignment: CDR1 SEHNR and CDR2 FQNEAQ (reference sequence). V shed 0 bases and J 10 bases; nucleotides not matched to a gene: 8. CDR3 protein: CASSLAGDRGRGAQYF. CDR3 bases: TGTGCCAGCAGCTTAGCGGGGGACAGGGGGCGCGGGGCGCAGTATTTT.

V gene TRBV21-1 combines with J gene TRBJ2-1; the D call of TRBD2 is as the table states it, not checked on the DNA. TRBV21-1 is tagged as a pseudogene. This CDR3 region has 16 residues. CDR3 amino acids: CASSSPLAGDYNEQFF. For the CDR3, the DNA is TGTGCCAGCAGCAGCCCACTAGCGGGAGACTACAATGAGCAGTTCTTC.

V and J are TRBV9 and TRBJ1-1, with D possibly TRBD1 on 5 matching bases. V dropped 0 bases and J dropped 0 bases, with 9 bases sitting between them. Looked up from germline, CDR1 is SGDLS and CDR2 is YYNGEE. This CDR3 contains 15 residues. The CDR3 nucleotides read TGTGCCAGCAGCGTAGGTGGCAGGGTGAACACTGAAGCTTTCTTT. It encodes CASSVGGRVNTEAFF.

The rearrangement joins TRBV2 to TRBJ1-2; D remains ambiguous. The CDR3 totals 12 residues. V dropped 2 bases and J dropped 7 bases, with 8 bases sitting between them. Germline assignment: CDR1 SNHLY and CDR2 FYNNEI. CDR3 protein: CASSEQSSGYTF. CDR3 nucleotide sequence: TGTGCCAGCAGTGAACAGTCCTCTGGCTACACCTTC.

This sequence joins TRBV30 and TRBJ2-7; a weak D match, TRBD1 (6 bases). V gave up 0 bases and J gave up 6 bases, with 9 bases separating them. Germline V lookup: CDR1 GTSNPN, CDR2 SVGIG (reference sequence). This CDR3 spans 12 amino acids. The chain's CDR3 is CAWSVVRGEQYF. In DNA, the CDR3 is TGTGCCTGGAGTGTAGTCAGGGGCGAGCAGTACTTC.

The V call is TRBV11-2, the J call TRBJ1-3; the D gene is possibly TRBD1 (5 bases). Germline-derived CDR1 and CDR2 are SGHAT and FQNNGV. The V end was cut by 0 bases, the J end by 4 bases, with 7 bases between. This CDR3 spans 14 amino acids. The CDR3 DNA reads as TGTGCCAGCAGCTTAGACAGGGCGGGAAACACCATATATTTT. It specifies CASSLDRAGNTIYF.

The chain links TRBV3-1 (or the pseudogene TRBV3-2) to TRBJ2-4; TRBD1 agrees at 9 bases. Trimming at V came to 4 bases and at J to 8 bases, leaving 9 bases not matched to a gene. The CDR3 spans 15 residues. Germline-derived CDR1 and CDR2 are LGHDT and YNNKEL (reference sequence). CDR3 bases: TGTGCCAGCAGCCGATCGGACAGGGGACCTCACATTCAGTACTTC. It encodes CASSRSDRGPHIQYF.

The CDR3 is CAWGPTGDTQYF. CDR3 bases: TGTGCCTGGGGCCCAACGGGGGATACGCAGTATTTT. V is TRBV30 and J is TRBJ2-3; maybe TRBD2 (5 bases). Trimming pared 5 bases from V and 6 bases from J, leaving 12 bases between. The CDR3 runs 12 residues. CDR1 is GTSNPN, CDR2 SVGIG, per germline (reference sequence).

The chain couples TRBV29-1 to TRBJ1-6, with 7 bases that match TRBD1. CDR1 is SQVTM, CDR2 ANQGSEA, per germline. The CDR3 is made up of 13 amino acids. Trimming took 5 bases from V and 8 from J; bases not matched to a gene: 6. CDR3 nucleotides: TGCAGCGTTTCCACAGGGGAGCATTCACCCCTCCACTTT. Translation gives CSVSTGEHSPLHF.

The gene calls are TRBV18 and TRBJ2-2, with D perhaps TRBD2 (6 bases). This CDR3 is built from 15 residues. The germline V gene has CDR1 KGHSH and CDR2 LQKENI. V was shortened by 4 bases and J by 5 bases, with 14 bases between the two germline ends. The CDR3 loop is CASSLGPGGTGELFF. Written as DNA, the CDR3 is TGTGCCAGCTCACTCGGGCCCGGGGGAACCGGGGAGCTGTTTTTT.

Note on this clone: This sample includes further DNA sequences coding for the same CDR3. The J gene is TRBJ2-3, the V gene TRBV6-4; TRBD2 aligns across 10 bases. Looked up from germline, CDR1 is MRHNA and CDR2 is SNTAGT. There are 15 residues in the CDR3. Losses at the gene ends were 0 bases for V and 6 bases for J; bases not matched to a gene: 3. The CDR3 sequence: CASSDSSGGADTQYF. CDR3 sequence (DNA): TGTGCCAGCAGTGACTCGAGCGGGGGGGCCGATACGCAGTATTTT.

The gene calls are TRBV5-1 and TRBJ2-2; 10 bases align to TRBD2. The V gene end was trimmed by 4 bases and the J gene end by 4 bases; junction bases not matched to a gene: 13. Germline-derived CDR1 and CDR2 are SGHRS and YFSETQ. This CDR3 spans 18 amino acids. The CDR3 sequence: CASSQGYQGLAVTGELFF. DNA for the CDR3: TGCGCCAGCAGCCAAGGGTACCAAGGACTAGCGGTCACCGGGGAGCTGTTTTTT.

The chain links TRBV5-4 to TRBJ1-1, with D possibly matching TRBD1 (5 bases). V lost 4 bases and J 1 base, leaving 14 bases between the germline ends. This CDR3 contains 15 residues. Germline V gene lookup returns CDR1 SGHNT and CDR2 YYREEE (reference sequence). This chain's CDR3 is CASSRWGLGNTEAFF. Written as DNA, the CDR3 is TGTGCCAGCAGCCGTTGGGGGTTGGGGAACACTGAAGCTTTCTTT.

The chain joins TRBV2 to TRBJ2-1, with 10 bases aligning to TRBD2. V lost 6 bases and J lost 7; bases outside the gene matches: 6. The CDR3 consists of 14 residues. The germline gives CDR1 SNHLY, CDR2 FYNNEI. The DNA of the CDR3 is TGTGCCAGCAGCGGGACTAGCGTAGGGAATGAGCAGTTCTTC. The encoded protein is CASSGTSVGNEQFF.

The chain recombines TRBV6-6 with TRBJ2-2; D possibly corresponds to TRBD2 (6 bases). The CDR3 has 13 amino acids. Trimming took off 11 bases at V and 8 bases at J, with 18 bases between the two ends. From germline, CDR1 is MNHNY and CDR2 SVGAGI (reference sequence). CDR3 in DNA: TGTGCCGGTCAGGGACTTCCCCAGGGGGAGCTGTTTTTT. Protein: CAGQGLPQGELFF.

The CDR3 nucleotides read TGCGCCAGCAGCGAAGCTAGCGGGGGTCCCAATGAGCAGTTCTTC. Its protein product is CASSEASGGPNEQFF. The chain uses TRBV5-1 and TRBJ2-1, with TRBD2 matching 10 bases. CDR3 length: 15 amino acids. After removal of 4 bases from V and 6 bases from J, the junction contained 7 bases not matched to a gene. Germline values: CDR1 SGHRS, CDR2 YFSETQ.

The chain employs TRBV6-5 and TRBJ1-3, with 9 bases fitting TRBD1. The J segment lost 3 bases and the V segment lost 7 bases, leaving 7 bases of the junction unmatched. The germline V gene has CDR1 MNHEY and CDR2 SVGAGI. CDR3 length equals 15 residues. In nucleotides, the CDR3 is TGTGCCAGCAAACGGACAGGGGACGGTGGAAACACCATATATTTT. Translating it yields CASKRTGDGGNTIYF.

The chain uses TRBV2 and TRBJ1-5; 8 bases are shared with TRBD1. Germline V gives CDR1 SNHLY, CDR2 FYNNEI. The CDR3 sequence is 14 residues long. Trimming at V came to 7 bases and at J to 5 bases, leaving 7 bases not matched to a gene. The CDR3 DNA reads TGTGCCAGCAACGGACAGGGATGGGATCAGCCCCAGCATTTT. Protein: CASNGQGWDQPQHF.

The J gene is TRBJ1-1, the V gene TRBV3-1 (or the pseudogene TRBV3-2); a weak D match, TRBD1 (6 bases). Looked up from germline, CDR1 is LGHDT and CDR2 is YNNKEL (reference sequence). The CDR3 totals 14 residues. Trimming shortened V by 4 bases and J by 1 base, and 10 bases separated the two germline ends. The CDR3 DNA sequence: TGTGCCAGCAGCCTACAGACAGGGAACACTGAAGCTTTCTTT. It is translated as CASSLQTGNTEAFF.

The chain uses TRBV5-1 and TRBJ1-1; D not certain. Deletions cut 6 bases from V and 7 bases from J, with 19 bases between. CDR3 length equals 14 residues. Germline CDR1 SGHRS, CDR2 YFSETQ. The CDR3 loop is CASTSAGIRNEAFF. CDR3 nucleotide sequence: TGCGCCAGCACCTCGGCCGGGATTCGTAATGAAGCTTTCTTT.

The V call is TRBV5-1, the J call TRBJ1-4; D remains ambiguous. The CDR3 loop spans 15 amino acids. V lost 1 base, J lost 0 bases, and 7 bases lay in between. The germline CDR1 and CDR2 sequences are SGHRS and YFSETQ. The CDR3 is CASSLIPATNEKLFF. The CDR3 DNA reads TGCGCCAGCAGCTTGATCCCTGCAACTAATGAAAAACTGTTTTTT.

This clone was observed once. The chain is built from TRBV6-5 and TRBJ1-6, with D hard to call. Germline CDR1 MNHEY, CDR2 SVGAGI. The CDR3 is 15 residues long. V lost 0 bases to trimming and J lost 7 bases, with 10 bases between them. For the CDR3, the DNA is TGTGCCAGCAGTTACTCGGTACAGAGGAATTCACCCCTCCACTTT. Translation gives CASSYSVQRNSPLHF.